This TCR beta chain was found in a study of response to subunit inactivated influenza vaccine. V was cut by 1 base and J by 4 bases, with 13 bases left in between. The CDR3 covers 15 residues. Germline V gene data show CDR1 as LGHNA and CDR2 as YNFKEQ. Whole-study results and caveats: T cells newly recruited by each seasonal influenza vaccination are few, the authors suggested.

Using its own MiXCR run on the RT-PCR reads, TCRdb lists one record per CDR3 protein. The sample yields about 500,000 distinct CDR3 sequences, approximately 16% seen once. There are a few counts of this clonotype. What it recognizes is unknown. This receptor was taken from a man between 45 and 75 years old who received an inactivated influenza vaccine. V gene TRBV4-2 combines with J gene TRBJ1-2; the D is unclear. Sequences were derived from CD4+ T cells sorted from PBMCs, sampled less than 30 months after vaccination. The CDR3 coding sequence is TGTGCCAGCAGCCAAGTTGAGACATCTCCCTATGGCTACACCTTC. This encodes CASSQVETSPYGYTF.